This TCR beta chain was identified during a study of blood T cell repertoires in COVID-19. Study context: Samples taken during acute and convalescent COVID-19 were collected in the United States, Italy and Spain. Nucleic acid was either cDNA or gDNA, and it came from T cells, B-cell-depleted T cells, or PBMCs.

Original processing notes: Amplification from reference gene primers served as the basis for estimated nucleated cell counts. This table comes from immunoSEQ multiplex PCR, and its TCRdb copy is limited to in-frame clones, with some not included. D and trimming come from the DNA, and the V and J calls and clone size come from that table. The repertoire holds 60,000 to 70,000 clones, with 65% to 75% as singletons. The germline V gene has CDR1 LGHNA and CDR2 YSLEER. The CDR3 totals 15 residues. V was trimmed by 1 base and J by 4 bases, leaving 13 bases between them. This chain uses TRBV4-3 with TRBJ2-5; the D gene is possibly TRBD2 (6 bases). The specimen was peripheral blood. This TCR was recovered from an elderly woman with acute or convalescent COVID-19. The CDR3 DNA reads as TGCGCCAGCAGCCAAGCCGGGGGTAATGGAGAGACCCAGTACTTC. Its translation is CASSQAGGNGETQYF.